These 21 T cell receptor beta chains were all obtained from the same sample, sequenced in a study of T cell responses to AZD1222 COVID-19 vaccine. Sequenced by immunoSEQ multiplex PCR; TCRdb stores in-frame clones only, minus some. The sample lists 140,000 to 150,000 clones; 92% were seen once. This material consisted of peripheral blood, taken on day 0 of AZD1222 vaccination. These receptors were collected from an adult in good health.

This chain's CDR3 is CASSQEGSYGYTF. The CDR3 DNA reads as TGTGCCAGCAGCCAAGAGGGAAGCTATGGCTACACCTTC. The chain recombines TRBV3-1 (or the pseudogene TRBV3-2) with TRBJ1-2; no firm D call. The CDR3 sequence is 13 residues long. V was clipped by 0 bases and J by 4 bases, with 6 bases between them. Looked up from germline, CDR1 is LGHDT and CDR2 is YNNKEL (reference sequence).

This sequence joins TRBV12-3 or TRBV12-4 and TRBJ2-3; D is unresolved. This CDR3 region has 12 residues. V lost 3 bases and J lost 2, with 3 bases in between. This CDR3 is CASSFITDTQYF. In DNA, the CDR3 is TGTGCCAGCAGTTTCATCACAGATACGCAGTATTTT.

The V and J genes are TRBV7-8 and TRBJ1-1; no firm D call. In germline, CDR1 is SGHVS, CDR2 FQNEAQ. With 5 bases removed from V and 1 base from J, the gap between germline ends came to 14 bases. This CDR3 has 15 residues. The CDR3 nucleotides are TGTGCCAGCAGCCCACCGCGGGCAAGGAACACTGAAGCTTTCTTT. Protein sequence: CASSPPRARNTEAFF.

The chain recombines TRBV7-2 with TRBJ2-1; D is possibly TRBD2 (6 bases). Between the trimmed V and J ends, which lost 1 base and 7 bases, there was a span of 11 bases. Germline CDR1 SGHTA, CDR2 FQGNSA. The CDR3 sequence is 14 residues long. CDR3 coding DNA: TGTGCCAGCAGCTTAGGCCTAGCGAAGAATGAGCAGTTCTTC. Its protein is CASSLGLAKNEQFF.

The gene calls are TRBV2 and TRBJ1-6; a possible D gene is TRBD1 (5 bases). Germline V lookup: CDR1 SNHLY, CDR2 FYNNEI. CDR3 length: 14 residues. Deletions cut 6 bases from V and 7 bases from J, with 13 bases between. This CDR3 reads CASREPGQNSPLHF. The CDR3 DNA sequence: TGTGCCAGCAGGGAGCCGGGGCAAAATTCACCCCTCCACTTT. Looking up the rest from reference TRBV2 and TRBJ1-6 gives the full variable domain: EPEVTQTPSHQVTQMGQEVILRCVPISNHLYFYWYRQILGQKVEFLVSFYNNEISEKSEIFDDQFSVERPDGSNFTLKIRSTKLEDSAMYFCASREPGQNSPLHFGNGTRLTVT.

The rearrangement links TRBV27 to TRBJ2-1; D is possibly TRBD1 (5 bases). Germline-derived CDR1 and CDR2 are MNHEY and SMNVEV (reference sequence). Deletions cut 3 bases from V and 9 bases from J, with 12 bases between. This CDR3 spans 13 amino acids. This CDR3 reads CASSFRVWGEQFF. The CDR3 nucleotides read TGTGCCAGCAGTTTCAGGGTATGGGGTGAGCAGTTCTTC.

The rearrangement joins TRBV29-1 to TRBJ1-4, with D perhaps TRBD1 (5 bases). V shed 4 bases and J shed 8 bases, with 14 bases lying between them. CDR3 size: 13 residues. Germline-derived CDR1 and CDR2 are SQVTM and ANQGSEA. The CDR3 DNA sequence: TGCAGCGTTGGGGACTTGAGGGCCGAAAAACTGTTTTTT. Its translation is CSVGDLRAEKLFF. The full variable domain, completed using reference TRBV29-1 and TRBJ1-4, is SAVISQKPSRDICQRGTSLTIQCQVDSQVTMMFWYRQQPGQSLTLIATANQGSEATYESGFVIDKFPISRPNLTFSTLTVSNMSPEDSSIYLCSVGDLRAEKLFFGSGTQLSVL.

This chain connects TRBV7-9 to TRBJ1-4; D possibly corresponds to TRBD1 (5 bases). The ends were cut back, 8 bases at V and 5 bases at J, with 15 bases in the middle. Germline V lookup: CDR1 SEHNR, CDR2 FQNEAQ (reference sequence). CDR3 length equals 14 residues. The CDR3 sequence is CASRSVGGNEKLFF. The CDR3 DNA sequence: TGTGCCAGCCGCAGCGTGGGGGGGAATGAAAAACTGTTTTTT.

The genes are TRBV5-1 and TRBJ2-1, with TRBD1 as a possible D gene (5 bases). CDR1 SGHRS and CDR2 YFSETQ come from the germline V gene. V shed 0 bases and J shed 6 bases, with 10 bases lying between them. There are 14 residues in the CDR3. The CDR3, as DNA: TGCGCCAGCAGCTTGGTGTACAGGACCAATGAGCAGTTCTTC. This sequence encodes CASSLVYRTNEQFF. The complete variable domain, with remaining parts taken from reference TRBV5-1 and TRBJ2-1, reads KAGVTQTPRYLIKTRGQQVTLSCSPISGHRSVSWYQQTPGQGLQFLFEYFSETQRNKGNFPGRFSGRQFSNSRSEMNVSTLELGDSALYLCASSLVYRTNEQFFGPGTRLTVL.

This clone appeared a single time. The V and J genes are TRBV5-6 and TRBJ2-1; D is perhaps TRBD2 (5 bases). This CDR3 region has 15 residues. Per the germline V gene, CDR1 is SGHDT and CDR2 is YYEEEE. The V gene lost 4 bases and the J gene lost 9 bases, with 20 bases spanning the gap. The CDR3, as DNA: TGTGCCAGCAGCGTTGACGGACTTCCTCTACCTGAGCAGTTCTTC. Translated: CASSVDGLPLPEQFF.

V and J are TRBV6-1 and TRBJ1-5; TRBD1 is a possible D gene (6 bases). The germline gives CDR1 MNHNS, CDR2 SASEGT. Trimming removed 0 bases from V and 6 bases from J, with 15 bases in between. This CDR3 region has 16 residues. DNA of the CDR3: TGTGCCAGCAGTGAAGCGGGCAGGGGAAGGGGTCAGCCCCAGCATTTT. As protein: CASSEAGRGRGQPQHF.

V usage is TRBV5-1 and J usage is TRBJ1-2; TRBD1 is a possible D gene (5 bases). This CDR3 spans 15 amino acids. The V and J ends lost 0 bases and 4 bases respectively, with 13 bases between them. The germline V gene has CDR1 SGHRS and CDR2 YFSETQ. CDR3 region: CASSLAAGSRYGYTF. CDR3 nucleotides: TGCGCCAGCAGCTTGGCTGCAGGGAGTCGCTATGGCTACACCTTC.

The chain combines TRBV9 with TRBJ2-3; 12 bases fit TRBD2. The germline V gene has CDR1 SGDLS and CDR2 YYNGEE. After removal of 2 bases from V and 4 bases from J, the junction contained 14 bases not matched to a gene. The CDR3 is 19 residues long. The chain's CDR3 is CASSVGWGASGRVPDTQYF. CDR3 bases: TGTGCCAGCAGCGTTGGGTGGGGCGCTAGCGGGAGGGTCCCAGATACGCAGTATTTT.

This clone was picked up one time. The chain combines TRBV2 with TRBJ2-7, with a tentative D call TRBD1 (6 bases). The germline gives CDR1 SNHLY, CDR2 FYNNEI. This CDR3 contains 16 residues. Trimming stripped 2 bases from V and 0 bases from J, with 14 bases between. The chain's CDR3 is CASSEWGPGSSYEQYF. DNA for the CDR3: TGTGCCAGCAGTGAATGGGGGCCTGGCAGCTCCTACGAGCAGTACTTC.

The V call is TRBV21-1, the J call TRBJ2-7; the D call in the table, TRBD1, was not verified against the DNA. TRBV21-1 is recorded as a pseudogene. The CDR3 extends over 13 amino acids. The CDR3 reads CASSKEGVYEQYF. CDR3 coding DNA: TGTGCCAGCAGCAAAGAGGGGGTTTACGAGCAGTACTTC.

The V gene is TRBV6-5, the J gene TRBJ2-7; no reliable D call. The CDR3 contains 14 residues. Germline V gives CDR1 MNHEY, CDR2 SVGAGI. The ends were cut back, 4 bases at V and 0 bases at J, with 10 bases in the middle. The CDR3 nucleotides read TGTGCCAGCAGTTGGTCGAGGAACTCCTACGAGCAGTACTTC. Its translation is CASSWSRNSYEQYF.

Only one count was recorded for this clone. The chain links TRBV7-2 to TRBJ1-5; D ambiguous. The CDR3 sequence is 13 residues long. CDR1 and CDR2 (germline): SGHTA, FQGNSA. Trimming stripped 3 bases from V and 4 bases from J, with 7 bases between. The CDR3 loop reads CASSFRRNQPQHF. The CDR3 DNA is TGTGCCAGCAGCTTCCGACGGAATCAGCCCCAGCATTTT.

V usage is TRBV3-1 (or the pseudogene TRBV3-2) and J usage is TRBJ1-1; D unresolved. CDR1 LGHDT and CDR2 YNNKEL come from the germline V gene (reference sequence). This CDR3 has 13 amino acids. Trimming took off 4 bases at V and 1 base at J, with 7 bases between the two ends. In nucleotides, the CDR3 is TGTGCCAGCAGCCTTAAAGGGAACACTGAAGCTTTCTTT. This codes for CASSLKGNTEAFF.

V is TRBV15 and J is TRBJ1-1; D not certain. CDR1 is LNHNV and CDR2 is YYDKDF in the germline V gene (reference sequence). V lost 3 bases, J lost 0 bases, and 8 bases lay in between. The CDR3 sequence is 14 residues long. The CDR3 sequence is CATSRAVMNTEAFF. The CDR3 DNA sequence: TGTGCCACCAGCAGGGCAGTTATGAACACTGAAGCTTTCTTT.

This clone was seen just once. V is TRBV6-1 and J is TRBJ1-4, with D unclear. The CDR3 extends over 11 amino acids. V was clipped by 0 bases and J by 10 bases, with 3 bases between them. Germline CDR1 is MNHNS and CDR2 is SASEGT. The DNA for the CDR3 is TGTGCCAGCAGTGAAGCCGGAAAACTGTTTTTT. Protein: CASSEAGKLFF.

This chain connects TRBV28 to TRBJ1-5; D is uncertain. Germline CDR1 reads MDHEN; CDR2 reads SYDVKM. CDR3 length equals 13 residues. Trimming left V 6 bases short and J 11 bases short, with 17 bases between. CDR3 coding DNA: TGTGCCAGCAGCGACCCGGGCCGTCTTGCCCAGCATTTT. It translates to CASSDPGRLAQHF.